The 20 T cell receptor beta chains below all came from one sample that was sequenced in a study of blood T cell repertoires in COVID-19. Using immunoSEQ multiplex PCR, the repertoire was profiled, and TCRdb retains in-frame clones only, with some absent. The profile shows about 280,000 clones, 75% to 90% of them singletons. What was sequenced was peripheral blood. Receptor source: a woman aged 45-65 years who had recovered from COVID-19.

This rearrangement joins TRBV7-2 to TRBJ1-1; a weak D match, TRBD1 (5 bases). The germline V and J ends were trimmed by 5 bases and 6 bases, with 13 bases remaining between them. The CDR3 runs 13 residues. Germline V gene lookup returns CDR1 SGHTA and CDR2 FQGNSA. The CDR3 region has the DNA TGTGCCAGCAGCACCTCGACAGTCTCTGAAGCTTTCTTT. This gives the protein CASSTSTVSEAFF.

This clone was recorded only once. The chain couples TRBV6-2 or TRBV6-3 to TRBJ2-7; D is perhaps TRBD2 (6 bases). The CDR3 is made up of 18 amino acids. V lost 2 bases and J lost 3, with 23 bases in between. Germline V gene sequence: CDR1 MNHEY, CDR2 SVGEGT. As DNA, the CDR3 is TGTGCCAGCAGTTACGCCCTGGGGCTGGGGGGTCCCTACTACGAGCAGTACTTC. Translation: CASSYALGLGGPYYEQYF.

The CDR3 sequence: CASSSHGTASYEQYF. CDR3 nucleotides: TGTGCCAGCAGTTCTCATGGGACAGCCTCCTACGAGCAGTACTTC. The chain is built from TRBV28 and TRBJ2-7; 7 nucleotides line up with TRBD1. V shed 4 bases and J 0 bases; nucleotides not matched to a gene: 6. Germline V gene sequence: CDR1 MDHEN, CDR2 SYDVKM. The CDR3 covers 15 residues.

This clone showed up just a few times. CDR3 nucleotide sequence: TGTGCCAGCAGCTTCGGGGGTGGGATCACTGAAGCTTTCTTT. This translates into CASSFGGGITEAFF. The chain joins TRBV7-2 to TRBJ1-1; D is possibly TRBD1 (5 bases). This CDR3 has 14 residues. V shed 3 bases and J shed 4 bases, with 12 bases lying between them. Germline V CDR1 and CDR2: SGHTA, FQGNSA.

This clone was seen only a few times. The chain links TRBV4-2 to TRBJ1-1, with D possibly being TRBD1 (5 bases). This CDR3 is 13 amino acids long. Per the germline V gene, CDR1 is LGHNA and CDR2 is YNFKEQ. Deletions cut 1 base from V and 4 bases from J, with 7 bases between. CDR3 DNA sequence: TGTGCCAGCAGCCAAGCGACAGCCACTGAAGCTTTCTTT. This codes for CASSQATATEAFF.

V usage is TRBV9 and J usage is TRBJ1-6; 10 bases are a match to TRBD1. The CDR3 sequence is 15 residues long. CDR1 is SGDLS and CDR2 is YYNGEE in the germline V gene. V shed 3 bases, J shed 8 bases, and the junction held 5 bases outside the gene matches. CDR3 DNA: TGTGCCAGCAGCGCAGGGGACAGGGGTGATTCACCCCTCCACTTT. Translating gives CASSAGDRGDSPLHF.

This clone showed up just a few times. The chain has TRBV27 and TRBJ1-4; 8 nucleotides line up with TRBD1. Germline V lookup: CDR1 MNHEY, CDR2 SMNVEV (reference sequence). J gave up 0 bases and V 6 bases, and 6 bases lay outside the gene matches. The CDR3 runs 16 residues. The CDR3 loop is CASRLQGASTNEKLFF. CDR3 nucleotide sequence: TGTGCCAGCAGACTTCAGGGGGCCTCAACTAATGAAAAACTGTTTTTT.

The rearrangement uses TRBV7-9 and TRBJ1-3; D unclear. The CDR3 covers 15 residues. Trimming shortened V by 5 bases and J by 4 bases, and 15 bases separated the two germline ends. CDR1 and CDR2 from the germline V gene are SEHNR and FQNEAQ (reference sequence). CDR3 DNA sequence: TGTGCCAGCAGCCCCAGGTTGTGGTCCGGAAACACCATATATTTT. It encodes CASSPRLWSGNTIYF. The whole variable domain, remainder taken from reference TRBV7-9 and TRBJ1-3, is DTGVSQNPRHKITKRGQNVTFRCDPISEHNRLYWYRQTLGQGPEFLTYFQNEAQLEKSRLLSDRFSAERPKGSFSTLEIQRTEQGDSAMYLCASSPRLWSGNTIYFGEGSWLTVV.

The J gene is TRBJ2-5, the V gene TRBV27; tentative D call: TRBD2 (7 bases). From germline, CDR1 is MNHEY and CDR2 SMNVEV (reference sequence). The CDR3 length is 15 residues. Trimming left V 2 bases short and J 6 bases short, with 16 bases between. The CDR3, as DNA: TGTGCCAGCAGTTTACACAGGGAGGGTTCAAAGACCCAGTACTTC. Its protein product is CASSLHREGSKTQYF.

The J gene is TRBJ2-7, the V gene TRBV24-1; a possible D gene is TRBD1 (6 bases). Germline CDR1 is KGHDR and CDR2 is SFDVKD. This CDR3 comprises 17 residues. V was pared by 0 bases and J by 4 bases, with 18 bases between. CDR3 DNA: TGTGCCACCAGTGATTTGCAGGTGGGCAGGGGTTGGTACGAGCAGTACTTC. Translation: CATSDLQVGRGWYEQYF.

The chain joins TRBV15 to TRBJ2-1, with a possible D match to TRBD1 (5 bases). CDR3 length: 16 amino acids. The germline V and J ends were trimmed by 5 bases and 6 bases, with 20 bases remaining between them. CDR1 and CDR2 from the germline V gene are LNHNV and YYDKDF (reference sequence). Here the CDR3 DNA reads TGTGCCACCAGCCCCCATCGCTCAGGGCCTCGCAATGAGCAGTTCTTC. Residues: CATSPHRSGPRNEQFF.

This clone was observed a single time. This chain connects TRBV5-1 to TRBJ2-1; a weak D match, TRBD2 (5 bases). This CDR3 has 13 amino acids. V was cut by 0 bases and J by 6 bases, with 7 bases left in between. The germline V gene has CDR1 SGHRS and CDR2 YFSETQ. In nucleotides, the CDR3 is TGCGCCAGCAGCTTGGCGGCGGGCAATGAGCAGTTCTTC. Translated: CASSLAAGNEQFF.

This rearrangement joins TRBV9 to TRBJ1-6; 8 bases match TRBD1. The junction had 2 bases not matched to a gene; V was cut back by 0 bases and J by 9 bases. From germline, CDR1 is SGDLS and CDR2 YYNGEE. This CDR3 has 14 amino acids. The CDR3 DNA follows: TGTGCCAGCAGCGTAGGCGACAGGGGTTCACCCCTCCACTTT. Translating it yields CASSVGDRGSPLHF.

This sequence joins TRBV11-2 and TRBJ2-7; tentatively, D is TRBD2 (5 bases). Germline loops: CDR1 SGHAT, CDR2 FQNNGV. The CDR3 is 15 amino acids. The ends were cut back, 5 bases at V and 7 bases at J, with 21 bases in the middle. CDR3 sequence (DNA): TGTGCCAGCAGCCAAGGGAGACCTGGGTCGGGGGAGCAGTACTTC. Protein: CASSQGRPGSGEQYF.

This clone was seen only a few times. This CDR3 reads CASSYLSQGYQPQHF. The CDR3 DNA reads TGTGCCAGCAGTTACCTATCGCAGGGGTATCAGCCCCAGCATTTT. The V gene is TRBV6-6, the J gene TRBJ1-5; D is perhaps TRBD1 (6 bases). The CDR3 loop spans 15 amino acids. Trimming cost V 2 bases and J 5 bases, with 13 bases left between them. The germline V gene encodes CDR1 MNHNY and CDR2 SVGAGI (reference sequence).

Points on this clone: Other DNA variants within this sample encode the same CDR3. The chain's CDR3 is CATSGSTGGEQYF. CDR3 bases: TGTGCCACCAGTGGGTCAACAGGGGGCGAGCAGTACTTC. The chain joins TRBV24-1 to TRBJ2-7, with 8 nucleotides matching TRBD1. The germline CDR1 and CDR2 sequences are KGHDR and SFDVKD. V lost 5 bases and J lost 6; bases outside the gene matches: 5. CDR3 length equals 13 residues.

The chain has TRBV2 and TRBJ1-4; no firm D call. The germline gives CDR1 SNHLY, CDR2 FYNNEI. The CDR3 has 13 amino acids. The V end lost 4 bases, the J end lost 8 bases, and 11 bases lay between the germline ends. This CDR3 reads CASSAGFGEKLFF. The DNA of the CDR3 is TGTGCCAGCAGTGCAGGTTTTGGCGAAAAACTGTTTTTT.

This chain joins TRBV29-1 and TRBJ1-2, with D perhaps matching TRBD1 (5 bases). Deletions cut 3 bases from V and 4 bases from J, with 15 bases between. The CDR3 length is 14 residues. Germline V gene data show CDR1 as SQVTM and CDR2 as ANQGSEA. The CDR3: CSVDGPGGIYGYTF. DNA for the CDR3: TGCAGCGTTGATGGACCGGGGGGGATCTATGGCTACACCTTC.

In DNA form, the CDR3 reads TGCGCCAGCAGCCAATCACTAGCGGGAGGAGATGAGCAGTTCTTC. Amino acid sequence: CASSQSLAGGDEQFF. This chain uses TRBV4-3 with TRBJ2-1, with 12 bases fitting TRBD2. The CDR3 is 15 amino acids. CDR1 is LGHNA, CDR2 YSLEER, per germline. V trimming: 2 bases; J trimming: 8 bases; junction bases outside the gene matches: 4.

V gene TRBV18 combines with J gene TRBJ1-3; 7 bases align to TRBD1. The germline CDR1 and CDR2 sequences are KGHSH and LQKENI. The CDR3 covers 17 residues. Trimming cost V 1 base and J 0 bases; bases outside gene matches: 6. Here the CDR3 DNA reads TGTGCCAGCTCACCACGGCGGACAGGAGCCTCTGGAAACACCATATATTTT. Amino acids: CASSPRRTGASGNTIYF.